These T cell receptor beta chains were read from a single sample in a study of cytomegalovirus exposure and HLA in healthy donors. TCRdb keeps only in-frame clones here, not all; method: immunoSEQ multiplex PCR. The sample records around 280,000 clones, around nine tenths being singletons. Input material: PBMCs. The source of these receptors is a woman between 18 and 30 years old in good health and CMV-seronegative. The CDR3 runs from the conserved cysteine through the conserved F or W. The D gene is left open where the match is weak. The size field is filled for only some rows; it gives once, few, many or a size class.

TRBJ2-3,TRBD2,NA,TRBV29-1,CSVITSGGPDTQYF,TGCAGCGTCATCACTAGCGGGGGGCCGGATACGCAGTATTTT
TRBJ2-5,TRBD2,NA,TRBV4-2,CASSPRLAAPGSQETQYF,TGTGCCAGCAGCCCCCGACTAGCGGCGCCAGGAAGTCAAGAGACCCAGTACTTC
TRBJ1-1,NA,once,TRBV21-1,CASSVPRGTRDTEAFF,TGTGCCAGCAGCGTCCCACGGGGAACCCGGGACACTGAAGCTTTCTTT
TRBJ2-5,TRBD2,NA,TRBV18,CASSASKGLAIETQYF,TGTGCCAGCTCAGCTTCGAAGGGACTAGCGATCGAGACCCAGTACTTC
TRBJ2-1,NA,NA,TRBV5-6,CASSLDPGNNEQFF,TGTGCCAGCAGCTTGGATCCGGGTAACAATGAGCAGTTCTTC
TRBJ1-1,TRBD1,NA,TRBV15,CATSNRDRGSTEAFF,TGTGCCACCAGCAACCGGGACAGGGGATCCACTGAAGCTTTCTTT
TRBJ2-1,TRBD1,NA,TRBV27,CASSTYRGYPPLGEQFF,TGTGCCAGCAGCACATACAGGGGATACCCCCCTCTAGGTGAGCAGTTCTTC
TRBJ1-1,NA,NA,TRBV7-9,CASSLLNTEAFF,TGTGCCAGCAGCCTGTTGAACACTGAAGCTTTCTTT
TRBJ2-7,TRBD2,once,TRBV19,CASSNSGDSLVYEQYF,TGTGCCAGTTCTAATAGCGGGGACTCTCTCGTCTACGAGCAGTACTTC
TRBJ2-5,TRBD1,NA,TRBV4-1,CASSQDRVVVRETQYF,TGCGCCAGCAGCCAGGACAGGGTTGTCGTTCGGGAGACCCAGTACTTC
TRBJ1-1,NA,few,TRBV6-4,CASRTEGENTEAFF,TGTGCCAGCAGGACTGAAGGGGAGAACACTGAAGCTTTCTTT
TRBJ1-5,NA,NA,TRBV27,CASSSGGVNQPQHF,TGTGCCAGCAGTTCTGGGGGCGTCAATCAGCCCCAGCATTTT
TRBJ2-5,TRBD1,NA,TRBV7-7,CASSLDGQVQETQYF,TGTGCCAGCAGCTTAGATGGACAGGTCCAAGAGACCCAGTACTTC
TRBJ2-7,TRBD1,NA,TRBV7-9,CSSSLVGQGGEQYF,TGTTCCAGCAGCTTAGTGGGACAGGGGGGCGAGCAGTACTTC
TRBJ1-2,TRBD1,NA,TRBV6-1,CASSEYTDRAYGYTF,TGTGCCAGCAGTGAATATACAGACAGGGCCTATGGCTACACCTTC
TRBJ1-6,TRBD1,NA,TRBV9,CASSEGADNSPLHF,TGTGCCAGCAGCGAGGGGGCTGATAATTCACCCCTCCACTTT
TRBJ2-7,NA,NA,TRBV5-1,CASSLRTDSYEQYF,TGCGCCAGCAGCTTGCGGACGGACAGCTACGAGCAGTACTTC
TRBJ2-1,TRBD2,NA,TRBV4-2,CASSPHQLAGGLVDYNEQFF,TGTGCCAGCAGCCCTCACCAACTAGCGGGGGGGCTCGTTGACTACAATGAGCAGTTCTTC
TRBJ1-6,NA,few,TRBV6-4,CASSDSVSPREAGTPLHF,TGTGCCAGCAGTGACTCAGTGTCGCCCCGCGAGGCGGGGACTCCCCTCCACTTT
TRBJ2-3,NA,NA,TRBV11-3,CASSPYDGGTDTQYF,TGTGCCAGCAGCCCCTACGATGGGGGGACAGATACGCAGTATTTT
TRBJ1-2,NA,NA,TRBV9,CASTPGTGVAGYTF,TGTGCCAGCACCCCCGGGACTGGGGTTGCTGGCTACACCTTC
TRBJ1-2,TRBD1,NA,TRBV11-1,CASSSGQGAPGGYTF,TGTGCCAGCAGCTCGGGACAGGGGGCGCCGGGCGGCTACACCTTC
TRBJ1-1,TRBD1,NA,TRBV6-6,CASSYGDRGMNTEAFF,TGTGCCAGCAGTTATGGGGACAGGGGGATGAACACTGAAGCTTTCTTT
TRBJ1-1,NA,NA,TRBV11-2,CASSSILGGVRTEAFF,TGTGCCAGCAGCTCCATACTCGGGGGAGTGAGAACTGAAGCTTTCTTT
TRBJ1-2,TRBD1,NA,TRBV14,CASSQAGGEVYGYTF,TGTGCCAGCAGCCAAGCAGGGGGCGAAGTCTATGGCTACACCTTC
TRBJ2-7,TRBD2,NA,TRBV6-5,CASSWGRGASYEQYF,TGTGCCAGCAGCTGGGGGCGGGGGGCCTCGTACGAGCAGTACTTC
TRBJ2-7,NA,NA,TRBV2,CASSQTRTQSYEQYF,TGTGCCAGCAGTCAAACTCGGACTCAGTCCTACGAGCAGTACTTC